Below, one T cell receptor beta chain is given with its context. V was trimmed by 5 bases and J by 3 bases, leaving 11 bases between them. This CDR3 comprises 13 residues. Per the germline V gene, CDR1 is SGHVS and CDR2 is FNYEAQ. This entry is derived from a study of T cell repertoires in cytomegalovirus infection. Overall study: It was the public TCR beta signatures that indicated both CMV infection and matching HLA type.

TCRdb used MiXCR to reprocess the reads, holding one entry per CDR3 protein. The data contain more than 400,000 distinct CDR3 sequences, roughly 29% of them singletons. The sample consisted of PBMCs. The gene calls are TRBV7-6 and TRBJ2-7; D is possibly TRBD2 (6 bases). This receptor was taken from a human donor in good health (CMV status not recorded). Some clones in this sample may be carry-over from other donors' samples. As DNA, the CDR3 is TGTGCCAGCAGCCCGGGACTTATCTACGAGCAGTACGTC. This sequence encodes CASSPGLIYEQYV.